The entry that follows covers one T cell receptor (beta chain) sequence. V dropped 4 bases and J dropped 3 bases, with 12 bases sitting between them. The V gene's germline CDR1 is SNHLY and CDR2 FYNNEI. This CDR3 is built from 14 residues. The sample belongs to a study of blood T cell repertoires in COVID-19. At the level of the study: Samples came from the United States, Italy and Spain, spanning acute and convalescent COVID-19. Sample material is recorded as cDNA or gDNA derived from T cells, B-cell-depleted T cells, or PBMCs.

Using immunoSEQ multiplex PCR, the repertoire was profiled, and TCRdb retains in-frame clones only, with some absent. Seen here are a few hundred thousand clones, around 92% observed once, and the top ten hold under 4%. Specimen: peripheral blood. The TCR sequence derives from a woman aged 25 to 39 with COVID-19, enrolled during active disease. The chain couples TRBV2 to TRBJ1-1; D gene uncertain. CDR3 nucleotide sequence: TGTGCCAGCAGTGTAAGGCAGGCCCACACTGAAGCTTTCTTT. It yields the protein CASSVRQAHTEAFF.